A selection of T cell receptor beta chains follows, all from one sample in a study of cytotoxic CD8 clonotypes in ibrutinib-treated CLL. Method: immunoSEQ multiplex PCR; TCRdb's copy keeps in-frame clones and lacks some. The data hold around 300,000 clones, with about 77% observed a single time. Sequences were derived from PBMCs, sampled before ibrutinib treatment. The receptors derive from a human donor with chronic lymphocytic leukemia. Both conserved end residues are part of each CDR3. A D gene is named only where the DNA matches it firmly. Some rows have no size entry. The others give once, few or many, or a class for an expanded clone.

v_gene: TRBV25-1; abundance: -; d_gene: TRBD1; j_gene: TRBJ1-5; CDR3nt: TGTGCCAGCAGTGAATGTAACAGGGGGATGACGCAGCCCCAGCATTTT; CDR3aa: CASSECNRGMTQPQHF
v_gene: TRBV9; abundance: -; d_gene: -; j_gene: TRBJ1-1; CDR3nt: TGTGCCAGCAGCGGGACATGGCTGAACACTGAAGCTTTCTTT; CDR3aa: CASSGTWLNTEAFF
v_gene: TRBV6-5; abundance: -; d_gene: -; j_gene: TRBJ2-2; CDR3nt: TGTGCCAGCAAGCAGACAGTCACCGGGGAGCTGTTTTTT; CDR3aa: CASKQTVTGELFF
v_gene: TRBV5-1; abundance: -; d_gene: TRBD2; j_gene: TRBJ2-3; CDR3nt: TGCGCCAGCAGTTCTGGGCTAGCGGGAGTCACAGATACGCAGTATTTT; CDR3aa: CASSSGLAGVTDTQYF
v_gene: TRBV5-4; abundance: once; d_gene: TRBD1; j_gene: TRBJ1-3; CDR3nt: TGTGCCAGCAGCTCCCTGACAGGGGGCGGAAACACCATATATTTT; CDR3aa: CASSSLTGGGNTIYF
v_gene: TRBV4-1; abundance: -; d_gene: TRBD2; j_gene: TRBJ2-1; CDR3nt: TGCGCCAGCAGCCAAGATACCCTTGCGGGAGTCAATGAGCAGTTCTTC; CDR3aa: CASSQDTLAGVNEQFF
v_gene: TRBV13; abundance: -; d_gene: -; j_gene: TRBJ2-7; CDR3nt: TGTGCCAGCAGCTTGGAAAGGACCGAAGGCTACGAGCAGTACTTC; CDR3aa: CASSLERTEGYEQYF
v_gene: TRBV9; abundance: -; d_gene: -; j_gene: TRBJ2-3; CDR3nt: TGTGCCAGCAGCGAGTCGGCGGGTAGCACAGATACGCAGTATTTT; CDR3aa: CASSESAGSTDTQYF
v_gene: TRBV9; abundance: -; d_gene: TRBD2; j_gene: TRBJ2-7; CDR3nt: TGTGCCAGCAGATTGGGCGGGAGGTTCGCCTACGAGCAGTACTTC; CDR3aa: CASRLGGRFAYEQYF
v_gene: TRBV5-4; abundance: -; d_gene: TRBD2; j_gene: TRBJ2-2; CDR3nt: TGTGCCAGCAGGGGAGCGGGAGGGCCTGCGTCCGGGGAGCTGTTTTTT; CDR3aa: CASRGAGGPASGELFF
v_gene: TRBV27; abundance: -; d_gene: -; j_gene: TRBJ2-2; CDR3nt: TGTGCCAGCAGTTTAGCGGCAACCGGGGAGCTGTTTTTT; CDR3aa: CASSLAATGELFF
v_gene: TRBV20-1; abundance: -; d_gene: -; j_gene: TRBJ2-7; CDR3nt: TGCAGTGCAATTACGGCCTACGAGCAGTACTTC; CDR3aa: CSAITAYEQYF
v_gene: TRBV29-1; abundance: once; d_gene: -; j_gene: TRBJ1-5; CDR3nt: TGCAGCGTTGCCGAGGGCGGGGGCGCCAATCAGCCCCAGCATTTT; CDR3aa: CSVAEGGGANQPQHF
v_gene: TRBV15; abundance: -; d_gene: TRBD1; j_gene: TRBJ1-2; CDR3nt: TGTGCCACCAGCAGCCCAGGGGGCAGTACTAACTATGGCTACACCTTC; CDR3aa: CATSSPGGSTNYGYTF
v_gene: TRBV18; abundance: -; d_gene: -; j_gene: TRBJ2-1; CDR3nt: TGTGCCAGCTCATCCAATCTCTTATATTCGGGCTCCTACAATGAGCAGTTCTTC; CDR3aa: CASSSNLLYSGSYNEQFF
v_gene: TRBV19; abundance: -; d_gene: TRBD2; j_gene: TRBJ2-3; CDR3nt: TGTGCCAGTACCGAGGTAGCGGGAGTCCTCGAGGATACGCAGTATTTT; CDR3aa: CASTEVAGVLEDTQYF
v_gene: TRBV25-1; abundance: -; d_gene: -; j_gene: TRBJ2-5; CDR3nt: TGTGCCAGCAGTGATTCAAGAGGGGTTTGGGAGACCCAGTACTTC; CDR3aa: CASSDSRGVWETQYF
v_gene: TRBV2; abundance: -; d_gene: TRBD2; j_gene: TRBJ2-5; CDR3nt: TGTGCCAGCAGTGCAAGGACTAGCCGGCAGACCCAGTACTTC; CDR3aa: CASSARTSRQTQYF
v_gene: TRBV27; abundance: -; d_gene: TRBD2; j_gene: TRBJ2-1; CDR3nt: TGTGCCAGCAGTTTACCCGGGACTAGTTACAATGAGCAGTTCTTC; CDR3aa: CASSLPGTSYNEQFF
v_gene: TRBV5-1; abundance: few; d_gene: -; j_gene: TRBJ1-1; CDR3nt: TGCGCCAGCAGCTCCGGGACTGAGACTGAAGCTTTCTTT; CDR3aa: CASSSGTETEAFF
v_gene: TRBV7-9; abundance: once; d_gene: TRBD2; j_gene: TRBJ2-1; CDR3nt: TGTGCCAGCAGCCCAAGGACTAGCGGGAGTAGAAATGAGCAGTTCTTC; CDR3aa: CASSPRTSGSRNEQFF
v_gene: TRBV5-6; abundance: -; d_gene: TRBD1; j_gene: TRBJ2-6; CDR3nt: TGTGCCAGCAGCCGAGTCAGGGGGATCTTCTCTGGGGCCAACGTCCTGACTTTC; CDR3aa: CASSRVRGIFSGANVLTF
v_gene: TRBV25-1; abundance: -; d_gene: -; j_gene: TRBJ1-1; CDR3nt: TGTGCCAGCAGTGAGGGGGGGGCGGCTGAAGCTTTCTTT; CDR3aa: CASSEGGAAEAFF
v_gene: TRBV7-9; abundance: -; d_gene: -; j_gene: TRBJ2-7; CDR3nt: TGTGCCAGCAGCCTAGAATCCCCGGGACACCCCTCCTACGAGCAGTACTTC; CDR3aa: CASSLESPGHPSYEQYF
v_gene: TRBV10-3; abundance: -; d_gene: TRBD2; j_gene: TRBJ2-1; CDR3nt: TGTGCCATCAGTACCGGGACTAGCGGATATCTAGCCTCCTACAATGAGCAGTTCTTC; CDR3aa: CAISTGTSGYLASYNEQFF
v_gene: TRBV11-2; abundance: -; d_gene: TRBD2; j_gene: TRBJ2-2; CDR3nt: TGTGCCAGCAGCATCAGAGCGGGAGGGCCGACCGGGGAGCTGTTTTTT; CDR3aa: CASSIRAGGPTGELFF
v_gene: TRBV28; abundance: few; d_gene: -; j_gene: TRBJ2-7; CDR3nt: TGTGCCAGCAGTTTAGCAGGGTACAACGAGCAGTACTTC; CDR3aa: CASSLAGYNEQYF
v_gene: TRBV30; abundance: -; d_gene: -; j_gene: TRBJ1-4; CDR3nt: TGTGCCTGGAGTGTGGGGAACTCCAATGAAAAACTGTTTTTT; CDR3aa: CAWSVGNSNEKLFF
v_gene: TRBV5-4; abundance: -; d_gene: TRBD2; j_gene: TRBJ2-1; CDR3nt: TGTGCCAGCAGCCCGGGACTAGCGGGAGCTAATGAGCAGTTCTTC; CDR3aa: CASSPGLAGANEQFF
v_gene: TRBV7-2; abundance: -; d_gene: -; j_gene: TRBJ2-6; CDR3nt: TGTGCCAGCAGCTGGGGCTCTGGGGCCAACGTCCTGACTTTC; CDR3aa: CASSWGSGANVLTF
v_gene: TRBV28; abundance: -; d_gene: -; j_gene: TRBJ1-4; CDR3nt: TGTGCCACCGTGAGGGGAATGAGTGAAAAACTGTTTTTT; CDR3aa: CATVRGMSEKLFF
v_gene: TRBV2; abundance: -; d_gene: -; j_gene: TRBJ2-3; CDR3nt: TGTGCCAGCAGTGAGGAGGACAGCAGCACAGATACGCAGTATTTT; CDR3aa: CASSEEDSSTDTQYF
v_gene: TRBV30; abundance: once; d_gene: TRBD2; j_gene: TRBJ2-1; CDR3nt: TGTGCCTGGAGTGTAAGCGGGGGCGATGAGCAGTTCTTC; CDR3aa: CAWSVSGGDEQFF
v_gene: TRBV7-6; abundance: -; d_gene: -; j_gene: TRBJ2-1; CDR3nt: TGTGCCAGCAGCATACTAGATGGCGGCGGTGAGCAGTTCTTC; CDR3aa: CASSILDGGGEQFF
v_gene: TRBV18; abundance: -; d_gene: -; j_gene: TRBJ2-5; CDR3nt: TGTGCCAGCTCACCACGGGACGGCTCAGAGACCCAGTACTTC; CDR3aa: CASSPRDGSETQYF
v_gene: TRBV9; abundance: -; d_gene: -; j_gene: TRBJ1-1; CDR3nt: TGTGCCAGCAGCAAAGGAACTGAAGCTTTCTTT; CDR3aa: CASSKGTEAFF
v_gene: TRBV11-2; abundance: -; d_gene: -; j_gene: TRBJ1-5; CDR3nt: TGTGCCAGCAGCTTGGGGGGACGAAGCAATCAGCCCCAGCATTTT; CDR3aa: CASSLGGRSNQPQHF
v_gene: TRBV13; abundance: -; d_gene: TRBD1; j_gene: TRBJ2-5; CDR3nt: TGTGCCAGCAGCACCGGAGGACAGGGGATGAAGACCCAGTACTTC; CDR3aa: CASSTGGQGMKTQYF
v_gene: TRBV6-5; abundance: -; d_gene: -; j_gene: TRBJ1-4; CDR3nt: TGTGCCAGCAGTTACTCGAGCAGGGCATGGGGGGAAAAACTGTTTTTT; CDR3aa: CASSYSSRAWGEKLFF